These 13 T cell receptor beta chains came from one sample sequenced in a study of cytomegalovirus exposure and HLA in healthy donors. 60 Vbeta and 13 Jbeta primers were used in PCR. Produced via immunoSEQ multiplex PCR; TCRdb's table is partial and in-frame only. This sample has about 88,000 clones, with around 90% found just once. The source material was PBMCs. All receptors come from a man younger than 30 in good health and CMV-seronegative.

The J gene is TRBJ2-2, the V gene TRBV7-9; D gene unclear. CDR3 length: 13 amino acids. V shed 5 bases and J shed 4 bases, with 8 bases lying between them. Germline V gene data show CDR1 as SEHNR and CDR2 as FQNEAQ (reference sequence). CDR3 residues: CASSARSTGELFF. CDR3 in DNA: TGTGCCAGCAGCGCCAGGTCCACCGGGGAGCTGTTTTTT.

V gene TRBV6-1 combines with J gene TRBJ2-7, with D unresolved. The V gene's germline CDR1 is MNHNS and CDR2 SASEGT. With 0 bases removed from V and 3 bases from J, the gap between germline ends came to 15 bases. This CDR3 comprises 16 residues. The CDR3 bases are TGTGCCAGCAGTGAAGCGGCATCCATCCCGAACTACGAGCAGTACTTC. Its protein product is CASSEAASIPNYEQYF.

This chain connects TRBV11-3 to TRBJ2-1, with 12 bases lining up with TRBD2. Trimming removed 1 base from V and 4 bases from J; junction bases left unmatched: 5. In germline, CDR1 is SGHNT, CDR2 YENEEA. This CDR3 has 17 residues. The CDR3 nucleotides read TGTGCCAGCAGCTTAGGACTAGCGGGAGAACTATACAATGAGCAGTTCTTC. Residues: CASSLGLAGELYNEQFF.

The V gene is TRBV7-9, the J gene TRBJ2-1, with 9 positions matching TRBD1. Trimming at V came to 1 base and at J to 3 bases, leaving 1 base not matched to a gene. The CDR3 is 15 amino acids. CDR1 is SEHNR and CDR2 is FQNEAQ in the germline V gene (reference sequence). The CDR3 is CASSLGQGVYNEQFF. CDR3 nucleotides: TGTGCCAGCAGCTTAGGACAGGGGGTCTACAATGAGCAGTTCTTC.

CDR3 sequence (DNA): TGTGCCAGCAATGAATCAGGGGTACGGATCGTGCAGTACTTC. Translating gives CASNESGVRIVQYF. The chain couples TRBV28 to TRBJ2-5; tentative D call: TRBD1 (6 bases). Trimming pared 7 bases from V and 11 bases from J, leaving 23 bases between. Per the germline V gene, CDR1 is MDHEN and CDR2 is SYDVKM. This CDR3 region has 14 residues.

The rearrangement joins TRBV5-4 to TRBJ2-1; possible D gene TRBD2, 5 bases. Between the trimmed V and J ends, which lost 0 bases and 4 bases, there was a span of 11 bases. Germline values: CDR1 SGHNT, CDR2 YYREEE (reference sequence). The CDR3 is 15 amino acids. The CDR3 region is CASSLGRRLYNEQFF. The CDR3, as DNA: TGTGCCAGCAGCTTGGGGAGGAGACTATACAATGAGCAGTTCTTC.

The V call is TRBV4-3, the J call TRBJ2-3; weak D call: TRBD2 (8 bases). The CDR3 consists of 16 residues. CDR1 and CDR2 (germline): LGHNA, YSLEER. V was cut by 0 bases and J by 4 bases, with 14 bases left in between. CDR3 protein: CASSQDFSGTADTQYF. CDR3 in DNA: TGCGCCAGCAGCCAAGATTTTAGCGGGACAGCAGATACGCAGTATTTT.

The chain is built from TRBV11-2 and TRBJ2-7; no clear D. Germline loops: CDR1 SGHAT, CDR2 FQNNGV. CDR3 length: 14 amino acids. V lost 4 bases and J 0 bases, leaving 10 bases between the germline ends. CDR3 nucleotides: TGTGCCAGCAGCTGGCAGGTCACCTCCTACGAGCAGTACTTC. The encoded protein is CASSWQVTSYEQYF.

The chain is built from TRBV28 and TRBJ2-7; TRBD2 matches at 10 bases. V gave up 7 bases and J gave up 4 bases; unmatched junction bases: 7. The germline gives CDR1 MDHEN, CDR2 SYDVKM. The length of the CDR3 is 14 residues. The CDR3 DNA is TGTGCCAGCAATGAACTTAGCGGGAGGTACGAGCAGTACTTC. Its protein is CASNELSGRYEQYF.

The rearrangement links TRBV7-2 to TRBJ2-1; TRBD2 matches 13 bases. Trimming removed 5 bases from V and 7 bases from J; junction bases left unmatched: 8. The CDR3 spans 16 residues. Per germline, CDR1 SGHTA and CDR2 FQGNSA. The CDR3 sequence: CASSPNLLAGGNEQFF. CDR3 in DNA: TGTGCCAGCAGCCCGAACTTACTAGCGGGAGGGAATGAGCAGTTCTTC.

A few counts support this clone. The chain employs TRBV28 and TRBJ1-5; D perhaps matches TRBD1 (6 bases). From germline, CDR1 is MDHEN and CDR2 SYDVKM. The V end was cut by 5 bases, the J end by 0 bases, with 17 bases between. The CDR3 covers 17 residues. CDR3 nucleotides: TGTGCCAGCAGTCCACCACAGGGTACATATAGCAATCAGCCCCAGCATTTT. It translates to CASSPPQGTYSNQPQHF.

This chain connects TRBV7-3 to TRBJ2-1; tentative D call: TRBD1 (6 bases). CDR1 is SGHTA, CDR2 FQGTGA, per germline. This CDR3 spans 16 amino acids. The germline V and J ends were trimmed by 3 bases and 1 base, with 13 bases remaining between them. Here the CDR3 reads CASSFVGTKSYNEQFF. In nucleotides, the CDR3 is TGTGCCAGCAGCTTCGTCGGGACAAAATCCTACAATGAGCAGTTCTTC.

The chain uses TRBV28 and TRBJ1-5; TRBD1 agrees at 8 bases. Losses at the gene ends were 3 bases for V and 6 bases for J; bases not matched to a gene: 10. Germline V gene sequence: CDR1 MDHEN, CDR2 SYDVKM. This CDR3 region has 16 residues. CDR3 bases: TGTGCCAGCAGTTTTGCCCTAGGACAGGGAGGTCAGCCCCAGCATTTT. Encoded protein: CASSFALGQGGQPQHF. The full variable domain, with the rest looked up from reference TRBV28 and TRBJ1-5, is DVKVTQSSRYLVKRTGEKVFLECVQDMDHENMFWYRQDPGLGLRLIYFSYDVKMKEKGDIPEGYSVSREKKERFSLILESASTNQTSMYLCASSFALGQGGQPQHFGDGTRLSIL.